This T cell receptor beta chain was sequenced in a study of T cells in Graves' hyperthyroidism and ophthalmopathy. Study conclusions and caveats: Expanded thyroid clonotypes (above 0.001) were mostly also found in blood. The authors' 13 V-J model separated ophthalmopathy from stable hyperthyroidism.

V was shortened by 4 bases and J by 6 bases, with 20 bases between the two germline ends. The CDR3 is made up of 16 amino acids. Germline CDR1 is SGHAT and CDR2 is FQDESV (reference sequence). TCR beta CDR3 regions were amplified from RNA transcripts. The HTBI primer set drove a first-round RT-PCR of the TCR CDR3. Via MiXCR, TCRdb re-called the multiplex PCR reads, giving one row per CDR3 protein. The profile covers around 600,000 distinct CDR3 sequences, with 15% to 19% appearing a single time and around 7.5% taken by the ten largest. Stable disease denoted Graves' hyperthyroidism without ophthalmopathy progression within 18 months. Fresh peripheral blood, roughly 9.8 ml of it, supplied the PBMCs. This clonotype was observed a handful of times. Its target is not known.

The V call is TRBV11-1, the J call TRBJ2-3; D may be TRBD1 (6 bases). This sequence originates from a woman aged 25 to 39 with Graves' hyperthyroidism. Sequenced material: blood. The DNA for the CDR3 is TGTGCCAGCAGCTCAGGGGAAGGGTCGAGTGCGGATACGCAGTATTTT. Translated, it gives CASSSGEGSSADTQYF.